The clone carrying this TCR beta chain was counted a few times. Its matching antigen is unknown. These data are taken from a study of identical twins. Among all donors, each was a healthy Caucasian. General study points: The conclusions drew on cross-sectional statistical analysis instead of tracking the same donors. Zero-insertion findings could be partly confounded by invariant cells (MAIT and iNKT cells).

Each CDR3 protein gets one entry after TCRdb re-called the 5' RACE reads with MiXCR. The profile shows about 290,000 distinct CDR3 sequences, roughly 10% of them singletons. Germline V gene sequence: CDR1 DFQATT, CDR2 SNEGSKA (reference sequence). CDR3 length: 14 residues. The junction had 7 bases not matched to a gene; V was cut back by 4 bases and J by 4 bases. This same sample was also taken into another study, of yellow fever vaccine responses in identical twins.

This receptor was taken from a woman aged 18-29 years in good health. The chain recombines TRBV20-1 with TRBJ2-3, with 8 bases identical to TRBD1. The sequenced sample was CD8+ T cells sorted from blood. Here the CDR3 reads CSATLRGQADTQYF. CDR3 nucleotides: TGCAGTGCTACTCTCAGGGGGCAAGCAGATACGCAGTATTTT.